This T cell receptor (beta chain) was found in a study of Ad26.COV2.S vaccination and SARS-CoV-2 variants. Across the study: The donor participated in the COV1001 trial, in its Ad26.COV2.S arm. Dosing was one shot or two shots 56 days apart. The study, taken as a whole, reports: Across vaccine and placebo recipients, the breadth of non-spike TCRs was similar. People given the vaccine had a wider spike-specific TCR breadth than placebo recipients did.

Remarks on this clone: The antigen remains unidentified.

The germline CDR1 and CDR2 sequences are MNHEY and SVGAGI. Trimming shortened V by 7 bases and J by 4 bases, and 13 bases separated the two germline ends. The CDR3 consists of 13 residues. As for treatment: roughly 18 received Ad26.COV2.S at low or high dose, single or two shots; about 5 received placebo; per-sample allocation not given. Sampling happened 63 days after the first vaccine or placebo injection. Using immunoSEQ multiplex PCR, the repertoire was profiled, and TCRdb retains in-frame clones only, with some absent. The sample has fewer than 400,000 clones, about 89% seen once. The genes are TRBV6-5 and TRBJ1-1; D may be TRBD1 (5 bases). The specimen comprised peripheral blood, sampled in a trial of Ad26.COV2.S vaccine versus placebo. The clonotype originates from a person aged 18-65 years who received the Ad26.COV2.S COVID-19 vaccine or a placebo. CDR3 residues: CASTPGGGTEAFF. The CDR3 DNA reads TGTGCCAGCACCCCGGGGGGGGGCACTGAAGCTTTCTTT.